This passage covers 4 T cell receptor beta chains from one sample sequenced in a study of blood T cell repertoires in COVID-19. Here immunoSEQ multiplex PCR was the method, and the copy in TCRdb shows in-frame clones only, minus some. Here the sample spans 200,000 to 300,000 clones, about 89% being singletons. Specimen: PBMCs or T cells enriched from blood (not recorded which). The receptors shown here come from a woman aged 18-35 years who had recovered from COVID-19.

The chain has TRBV5-6 and TRBJ2-7, with D possibly matching TRBD1 (5 bases). Germline V lookup: CDR1 SGHDT, CDR2 YYEEEE. CDR3 length equals 16 residues. V was shortened by 1 base and J by 1 base, with 15 bases between the two germline ends. The CDR3 DNA reads as TGTGCCAGCAGCTTGCAGGGTGGAACCGCTTCCTACGAGCAGTACTTC. Encoded protein: CASSLQGGTASYEQYF.

The genes are TRBV29-1 and TRBJ1-2, with D unclear. Germline V gene lookup returns CDR1 SQVTM and CDR2 ANQGSEA. The CDR3 covers 11 residues. With 6 bases removed from V and 2 bases from J, the gap between germline ends came to 7 bases. CDR3 protein: CSVGGNYGYTF. The CDR3, as DNA: TGCAGCGTAGGAGGGAACTATGGCTACACCTTC.

The gene calls are TRBV29-1 and TRBJ2-5; TRBD1 is a possible D gene (5 bases). Germline CDR1 SQVTM, CDR2 ANQGSEA. The CDR3 extends over 14 amino acids. V lost 8 bases, J lost 0 bases, and 16 bases lay in between. The CDR3 is CSTAFDSNQETQYF. For the CDR3, the DNA is TGCAGCACTGCCTTCGACAGCAACCAAGAGACCCAGTACTTC.

The chain recombines TRBV5-5 with TRBJ2-7, with D unclear. CDR1 is SGHKS, CDR2 YYEKEE, per germline (reference sequence). The V gene lost 0 bases and the J gene lost 3 bases, with 4 bases spanning the gap. CDR3 length: 12 residues. CDR3: CASSLANYEQYF. The CDR3 bases are TGTGCCAGCAGCTTGGCTAACTACGAGCAGTACTTC. The whole variable domain, filled in from reference TRBV5-5 and TRBJ2-7, reads DAGVTQSPTHLIKTRGQQVTLRCSPISGHKSVSWYQQVLGQGPQFIFQYYEKEERGRGNFPDRFSARQFPNYSSELNVNALLLGDSALYLCASSLANYEQYFGPGTRLTVT.